This TCR beta chain was observed in a study of cytomegalovirus exposure and HLA in healthy donors. Study conclusions and caveats: Altogether, 160 or so TCR beta chains were recorded as cytomegalovirus-associated. Cytomegalovirus status was reportedly diagnosed by the classifier with high sensitivity and specificity.

Looked up from germline, CDR1 is WNHNN and CDR2 is SYGVQD (reference sequence). V gave up 5 bases and J gave up 0 bases, with 13 bases separating them. This CDR3 has 15 residues. TCRdb keeps only in-frame clones here, not all; method: immunoSEQ multiplex PCR. Of some 290,000 clones in the sample, roughly 86% were seen once. Points on this clone: As yet, its antigen is unknown.

This TCR came from a man in his thirties or forties in good health and CMV-seronegative. Sequenced material: PBMCs. This chain uses TRBV10-1 with TRBJ1-1; D unresolved. CDR3: CASSTQQTLNTEAFF. In nucleotides, the CDR3 is TGCGCCAGCAGTACCCAACAGACCCTGAACACTGAAGCTTTCTTT.